This entry describes one T cell receptor beta chain. What it recognizes is unknown. The data were obtained in a study of T cell responses to AZD1222 COVID-19 vaccine. Overall study: Pooling of second doses given at about 4 or about 12 weeks was done.

Germline CDR1 reads SGHTA; CDR2 reads FQGNSA. This CDR3 has 16 residues. The V end lost 1 base, the J end lost 0 bases, and 10 bases lay between the germline ends. Profiled with immunoSEQ multiplex PCR; TCRdb holds only in-frame clones, not every one. The data contain over 65,000 clones, 85% to 90% of them seen just once; the ten biggest clones take up less than 7.5%. General observations from the study: Females outnumbered males among donors, who were mostly white British; clonal diversity was possibly underestimated. The study sampled repertoires only after the peak T cell response.

This receptor was identified in an adult in good health. Source: peripheral blood, taken on day 0 of AZD1222 vaccination. The rearrangement uses TRBV7-2 and TRBJ2-4; D remains unclear. The CDR3 loop reads CASSLGAYLAKNIQYF. The CDR3, as DNA: TGTGCCAGCAGCTTAGGGGCCTATCTAGCCAAAAACATTCAGTACTTC.